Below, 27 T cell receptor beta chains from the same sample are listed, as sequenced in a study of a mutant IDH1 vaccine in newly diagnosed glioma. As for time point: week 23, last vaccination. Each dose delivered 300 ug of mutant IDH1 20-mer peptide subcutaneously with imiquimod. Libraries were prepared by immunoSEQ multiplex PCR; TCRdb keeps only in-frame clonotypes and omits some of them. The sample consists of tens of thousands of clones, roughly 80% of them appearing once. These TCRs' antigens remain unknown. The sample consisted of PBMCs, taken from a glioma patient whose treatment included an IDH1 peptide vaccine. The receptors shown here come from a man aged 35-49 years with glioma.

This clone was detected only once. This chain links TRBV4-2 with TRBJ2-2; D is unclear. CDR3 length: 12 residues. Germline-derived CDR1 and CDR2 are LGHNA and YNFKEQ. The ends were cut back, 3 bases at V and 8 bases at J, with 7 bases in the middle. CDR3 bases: TGTGCCAGCAGCCACGCCTCAGGGGAGCTGTTTTTT. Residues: CASSHASGELFF.

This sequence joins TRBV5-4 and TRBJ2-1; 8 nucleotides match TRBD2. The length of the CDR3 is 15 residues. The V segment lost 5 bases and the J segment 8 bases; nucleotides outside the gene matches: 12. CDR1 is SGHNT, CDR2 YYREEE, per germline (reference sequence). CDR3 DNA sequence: TGTGCCAGCAGTGCCGGGACTAGGGGATGGGATGAGCAGTTCTTC. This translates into CASSAGTRGWDEQFF.

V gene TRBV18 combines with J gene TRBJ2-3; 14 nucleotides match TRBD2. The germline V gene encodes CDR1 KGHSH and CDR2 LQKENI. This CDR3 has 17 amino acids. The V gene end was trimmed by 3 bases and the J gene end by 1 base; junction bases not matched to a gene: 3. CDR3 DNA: TGTGCCAGCTCACCTCGGACTAGCGGGGGGCGCACAGATACGCAGTATTTT. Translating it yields CASSPRTSGGRTDTQYF.

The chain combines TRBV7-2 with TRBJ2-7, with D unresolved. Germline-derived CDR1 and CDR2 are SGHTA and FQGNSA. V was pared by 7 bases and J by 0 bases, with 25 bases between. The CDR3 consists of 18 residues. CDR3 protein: CASTLRVGLGPFSYEQYF. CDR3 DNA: TGTGCCAGCACCCTCAGAGTAGGGCTAGGTCCCTTCTCCTACGAGCAGTACTTC.

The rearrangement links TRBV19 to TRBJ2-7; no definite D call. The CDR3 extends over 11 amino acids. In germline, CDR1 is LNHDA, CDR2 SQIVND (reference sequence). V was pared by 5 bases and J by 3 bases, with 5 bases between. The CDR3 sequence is CASSFGYEQYF. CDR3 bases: TGTGCCAGTAGTTTCGGCTACGAGCAGTACTTC.

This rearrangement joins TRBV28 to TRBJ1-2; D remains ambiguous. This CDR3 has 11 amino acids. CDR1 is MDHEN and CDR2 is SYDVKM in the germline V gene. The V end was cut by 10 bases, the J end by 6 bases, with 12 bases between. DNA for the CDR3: TGTGCCACCAGGCAGCCAAATGGCTACACCTTC. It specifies CATRQPNGYTF.

CDR3 residues: CASSQGLVSYEQFF. In nucleotides, the CDR3 is TGTGCCAGCAGCCAAGGACTAGTTAGCTATGAGCAGTTCTTC. The J gene is TRBJ2-1, the V gene TRBV7-2; 7 bases are a match to TRBD2. V was pared by 5 bases and J by 8 bases, with 9 bases of the junction left unmatched. The CDR3 has 14 residues. Looked up from germline, CDR1 is SGHTA and CDR2 is FQGNSA.

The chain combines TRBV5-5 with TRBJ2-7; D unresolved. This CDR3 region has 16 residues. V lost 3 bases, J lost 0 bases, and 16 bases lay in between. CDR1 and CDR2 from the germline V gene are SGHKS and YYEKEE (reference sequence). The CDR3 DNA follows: TGTGCCAGCAGCTCCACTCCCAGGCCGAGCTCCTACGAGCAGTACTTC. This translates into CASSSTPRPSSYEQYF.

The CDR3 DNA is TGTGCCAGCCTTCCCCTAGGGGGGACCGGGGAGCTGTTTTTT. It specifies CASLPLGGTGELFF. The rearrangement uses TRBV19 and TRBJ2-2; D possibly uses TRBD1 or TRBD2 (6 bases each). The germline V gene encodes CDR1 LNHDA and CDR2 SQIVND (reference sequence). V gave up 9 bases and J gave up 5 bases, with 16 bases separating them. CDR3 size: 14 residues.

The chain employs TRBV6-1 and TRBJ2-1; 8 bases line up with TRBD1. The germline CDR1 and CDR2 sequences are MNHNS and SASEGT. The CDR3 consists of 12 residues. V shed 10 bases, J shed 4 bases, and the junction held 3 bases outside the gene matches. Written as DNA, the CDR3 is TGTGCCACGCACAGGGGGTACAATGAGCAGTTCTTC. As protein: CATHRGYNEQFF.

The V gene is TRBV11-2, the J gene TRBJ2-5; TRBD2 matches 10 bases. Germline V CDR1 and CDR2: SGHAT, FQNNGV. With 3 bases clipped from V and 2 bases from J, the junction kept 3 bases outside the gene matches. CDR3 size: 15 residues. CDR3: CASSFPSGGQETQYF. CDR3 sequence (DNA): TGTGCCAGCAGCTTCCCTAGCGGGGGTCAAGAGACCCAGTACTTC.

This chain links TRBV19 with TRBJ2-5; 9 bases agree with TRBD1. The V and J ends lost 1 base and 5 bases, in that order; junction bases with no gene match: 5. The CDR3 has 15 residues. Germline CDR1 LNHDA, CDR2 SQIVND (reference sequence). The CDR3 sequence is CASSIGTGEDETQYF. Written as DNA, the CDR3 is TGTGCCAGTAGTATAGGGACAGGGGAAGACGAGACCCAGTACTTC.

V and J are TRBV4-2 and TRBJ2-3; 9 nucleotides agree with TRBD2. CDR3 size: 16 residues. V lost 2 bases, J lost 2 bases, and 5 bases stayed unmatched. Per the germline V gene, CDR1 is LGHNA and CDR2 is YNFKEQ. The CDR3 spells CASSQTLAGFTDTQYF. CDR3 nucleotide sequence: TGTGCCAGCAGCCAAACCCTAGCGGGGTTCACAGATACGCAGTATTTT.

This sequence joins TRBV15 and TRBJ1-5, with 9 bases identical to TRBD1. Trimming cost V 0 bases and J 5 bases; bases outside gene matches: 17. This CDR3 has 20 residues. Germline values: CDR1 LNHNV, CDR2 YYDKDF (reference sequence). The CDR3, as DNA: TGTGCCACCAGCAGAGATTTCGCAGTTCGCCGGGACAGGGTCCATCAGCCCCAGCATTTT. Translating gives CATSRDFAVRRDRVHQPQHF.

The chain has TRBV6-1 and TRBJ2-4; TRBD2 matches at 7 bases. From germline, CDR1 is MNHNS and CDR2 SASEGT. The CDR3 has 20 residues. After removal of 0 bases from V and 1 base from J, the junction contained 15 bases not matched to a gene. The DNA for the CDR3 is TGTGCCAGCAGTGAAGCTTTGTGGTTGGGGGGGAGTGGTGCCAAAAACATTCAGTACTTC. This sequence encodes CASSEALWLGGSGAKNIQYF.

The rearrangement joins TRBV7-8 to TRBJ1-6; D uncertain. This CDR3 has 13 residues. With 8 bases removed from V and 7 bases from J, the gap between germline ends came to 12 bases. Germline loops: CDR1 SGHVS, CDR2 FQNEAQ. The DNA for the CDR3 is TGTGCCAGCGCCGGGTTCGCAAATTCACCCCTCCACTTT. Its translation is CASAGFANSPLHF. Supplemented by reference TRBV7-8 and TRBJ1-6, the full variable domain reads GAGVSQSPRYKVAKRGQDVALRCDPISGHVSLFWYQQALGQGPEFLTYFQNEAQLDKSGLPSDRFFAERPEGSVSTLKIQRTQQEDSAVYLCASAGFANSPLHFGNGTRLTVT.

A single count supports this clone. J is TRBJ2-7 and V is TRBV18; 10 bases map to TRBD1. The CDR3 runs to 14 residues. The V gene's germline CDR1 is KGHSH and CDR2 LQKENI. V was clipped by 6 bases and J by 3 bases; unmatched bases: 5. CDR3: CASSDRDRGYEQYF. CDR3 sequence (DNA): TGTGCCAGCTCTGACCGGGACAGGGGCTACGAGCAGTACTTC.

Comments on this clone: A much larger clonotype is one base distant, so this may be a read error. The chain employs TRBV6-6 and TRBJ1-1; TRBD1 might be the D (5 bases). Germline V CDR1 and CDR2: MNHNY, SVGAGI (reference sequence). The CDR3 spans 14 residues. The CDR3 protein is CAGSYSGGNTEAFF. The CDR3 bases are TGTGCCGGCAGTTACTCGGGGGGGAACACTGAAGCTTTCTTT.

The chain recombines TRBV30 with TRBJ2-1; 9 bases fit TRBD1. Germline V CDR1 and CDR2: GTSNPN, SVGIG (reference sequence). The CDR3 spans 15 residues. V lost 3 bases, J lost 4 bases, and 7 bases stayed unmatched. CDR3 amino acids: CAWREPGQGYNEQFF. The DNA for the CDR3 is TGTGCCTGGAGGGAACCGGGACAGGGTTACAATGAGCAGTTCTTC.

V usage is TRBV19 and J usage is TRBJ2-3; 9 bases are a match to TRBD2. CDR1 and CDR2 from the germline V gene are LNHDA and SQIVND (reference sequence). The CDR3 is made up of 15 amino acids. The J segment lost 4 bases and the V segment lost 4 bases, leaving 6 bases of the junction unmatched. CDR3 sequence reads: CASSTNSGSADTQYF. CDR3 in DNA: TGTGCCAGTAGTACAAATAGCGGGAGCGCAGATACGCAGTATTTT.

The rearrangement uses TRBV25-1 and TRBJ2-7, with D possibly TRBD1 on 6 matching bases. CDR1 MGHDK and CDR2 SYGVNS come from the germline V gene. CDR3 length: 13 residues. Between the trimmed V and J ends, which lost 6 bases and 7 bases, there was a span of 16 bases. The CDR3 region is CASRQGPTMEQYF. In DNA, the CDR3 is TGTGCCAGCAGACAGGGACCTACGATGGAGCAGTACTTC.

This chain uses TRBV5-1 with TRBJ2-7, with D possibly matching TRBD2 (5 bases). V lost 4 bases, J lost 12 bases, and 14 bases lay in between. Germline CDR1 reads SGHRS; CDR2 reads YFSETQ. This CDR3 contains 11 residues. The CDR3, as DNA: TGCGCCAGCAGCCGAGGGCCGACATGGTACTTC. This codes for CASSRGPTWYF.

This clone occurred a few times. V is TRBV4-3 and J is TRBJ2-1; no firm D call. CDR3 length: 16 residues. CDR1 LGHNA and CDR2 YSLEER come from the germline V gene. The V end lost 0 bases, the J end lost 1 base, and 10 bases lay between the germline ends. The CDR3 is CASSQDRSPSYNEQFF. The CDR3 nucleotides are TGCGCCAGCAGCCAAGATCGGAGCCCTTCCTACAATGAGCAGTTCTTC.

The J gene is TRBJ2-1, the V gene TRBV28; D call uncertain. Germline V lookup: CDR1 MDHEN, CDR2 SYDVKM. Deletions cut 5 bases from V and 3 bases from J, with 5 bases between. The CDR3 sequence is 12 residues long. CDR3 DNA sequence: TGTGCCAGCAGTATCCTCTACAATGAGCAGTTCTTC. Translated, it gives CASSILYNEQFF.

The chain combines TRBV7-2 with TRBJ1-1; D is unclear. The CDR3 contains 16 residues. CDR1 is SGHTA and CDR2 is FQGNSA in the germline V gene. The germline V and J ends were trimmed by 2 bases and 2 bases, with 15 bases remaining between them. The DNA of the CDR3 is TGTGCCAGCAGCTTATTTGGCAGCTCGGCAAACACTGAAGCTTTCTTT. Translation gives CASSLFGSSANTEAFF.

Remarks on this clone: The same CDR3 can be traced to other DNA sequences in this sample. Here the CDR3 DNA reads TGTGCCAGCAGTTACGGGGCAGGTATCCAAGAGACCCAGTACTTC. Residues: CASSYGAGIQETQYF. V gene TRBV6-5 combines with J gene TRBJ2-5, with a possible D match to TRBD1 (5 bases). CDR1 and CDR2 from the germline V gene are MNHEY and SVGAGI. The CDR3 consists of 15 residues. V lost 2 bases and J 1 base, leaving 11 bases between the germline ends.

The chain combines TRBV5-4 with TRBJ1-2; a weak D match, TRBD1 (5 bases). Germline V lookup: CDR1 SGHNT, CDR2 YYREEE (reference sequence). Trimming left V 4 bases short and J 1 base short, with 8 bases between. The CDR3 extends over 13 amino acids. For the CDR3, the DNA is TGTGCCAGCAGCGGGGCGGATAACTATGGCTACACCTTC. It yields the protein CASSGADNYGYTF.